This T cell receptor beta chain was documented in a study of shared clonotypes between healthy human individuals. Across the study: The cohort had a couple of women and three men, ages 18 to 49. Three CD4 naive, three CD4 memory, two CD8 naive and one CD8 memory plate were used per donor.

Here immunoSEQ multiplex PCR was the method, and the copy in TCRdb shows in-frame clones only, minus some. Among about 960,000 clones listed, over 60% were seen once. Trimming removed 2 bases at V and 4 bases at J, with 14 bases between. The CDR3 runs 15 residues. CDR1 and CDR2 from the germline V gene are SNHLY and FYNNEI. With regard to this clone: No antigen is known for it.

Study-wide findings and caveats: About 5% of naive CD4 clonotypes were common to a handful of donors. Estimated richness values were generally larger in naive subsets than in memory subsets.

Source material: memory CD4+ T cells sorted from blood. Noted subset: CD45RA-negative fraction. The clonotype originates from a man aged 18 to 30 in good health. V is TRBV2 and J is TRBJ1-2, with TRBD1 as a possible D gene (5 bases). The chain's CDR3 is CASSEYSQDTYGYTF. The CDR3, as DNA: TGTGCCAGCAGTGAATACTCCCAGGACACCTATGGCTACACCTTC.